This passage covers 3 T cell receptor beta chains from one sample sequenced in a study of blood T cell repertoires in COVID-19. Repertoires were generated with immunoSEQ multiplex PCR, while TCRdb's copy carries only in-frame clones and drops some. Altogether some 170,000 clones are present, just over 90% being singletons, with the ten largest covering less than 2%. Sequencing used peripheral blood. The receptors were gathered from a woman aged 55 to 70 with COVID-19, enrolled during active disease.

This chain joins TRBV12-3 or TRBV12-4 and TRBJ1-2; maybe TRBD1 (6 bases). This CDR3 region has 13 residues. V lost 6 bases and J lost 8, with 16 bases in between. The CDR3, as DNA: TGTGCCAGCAGCTACACAGGGATAGGGGGCTACACCTTC. Translation: CASSYTGIGGYTF.

This chain joins TRBV12-3 or TRBV12-4 and TRBJ1-1, with D uncertain. Trimming took off 9 bases at V and 1 base at J, with 12 bases between the two ends. The CDR3 is made up of 13 amino acids. CDR3 protein: CARMRPPNTEAFF. Written as DNA, the CDR3 is TGTGCCAGGATGAGGCCCCCGAACACTGAAGCTTTCTTT.

The gene calls are TRBV3-1 (or the pseudogene TRBV3-2) and TRBJ1-2; 10 bases fit TRBD1. Germline CDR1 reads LGHDT; CDR2 reads YNNKEL (reference sequence). The trim removed 4 bases at V and 8 bases at J, leaving 10 bases unmatched. The CDR3 consists of 15 residues. The CDR3 here is CASSLLGTGEYGYTF. For the CDR3, the DNA is TGTGCCAGCAGCCTCCTAGGGACAGGGGAATACGGCTACACCTTC.